This TCR beta chain was identified in a study of blood T cells in healthy people across ages. This CDR3 comprises 12 residues. Between the trimmed V and J ends, which lost 9 bases and 3 bases, there was a span of 12 bases. Germline CDR1 SGHDN, CDR2 FVKESK. Combining a sample-barcoded 5' primer with a J-beta primer mix, a second PCR ran for roughly 6 to 12 cycles. From each sample, at least 2.5 million paired-end reads containing CDR3 were obtained. TCRdb re-called the 5' RACE reads with MiXCR, one entry per CDR3 protein. Of about 1.4 million distinct CDR3 sequences listed, approximately 59% are singletons. Total RNA was isolated from each sample in quantities of at least 5 micrograms.

The receptor's source is a man aged 18 to 29 in good health. The V call is TRBV14, the J call TRBJ2-7; D gene unclear. The material sequenced was blood. The CDR3, as DNA: TGTGCCAGTGGTCCACGGAACTACGAGCAGTACTTC. This encodes CASGPRNYEQYF. Complete variable domain (other parts from reference TRBV14 and TRBJ2-7): EAGVTQFPSHSVIEKGQTVTLRCDPISGHDNLYWYRRVMGKEIKFLLHFVKESKQDESGMPNNRFLAERTGGTYSTLKVQPAELEDSGVYFCASGPRNYEQYFGPGTRLTVT.